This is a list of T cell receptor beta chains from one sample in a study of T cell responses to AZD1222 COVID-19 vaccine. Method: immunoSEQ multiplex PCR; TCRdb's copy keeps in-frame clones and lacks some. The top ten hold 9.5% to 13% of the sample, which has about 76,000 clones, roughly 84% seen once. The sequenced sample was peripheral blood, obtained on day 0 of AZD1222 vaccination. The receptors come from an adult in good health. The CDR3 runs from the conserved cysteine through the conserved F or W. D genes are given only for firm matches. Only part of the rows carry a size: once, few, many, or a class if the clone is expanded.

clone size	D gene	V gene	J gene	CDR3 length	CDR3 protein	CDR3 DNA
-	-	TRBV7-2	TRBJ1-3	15	CASSLDTGSGNTIYF	TGTGCCAGCAGCTTAGATACCGGCTCTGGAAACACCATATATTTT
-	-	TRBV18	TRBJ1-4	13	CASSPGVPEKLFF	TGTGCCAGCTCACCCGGCGTTCCCGAAAAACTGTTTTTT
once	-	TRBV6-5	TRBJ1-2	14	CASSTLRGGGGYTF	TGTGCCAGCAGTACCCTCCGCGGGGGCGGTGGCTACACCTTC
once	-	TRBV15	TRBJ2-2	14	CATSRGTASGELFF	TGTGCCACCAGCAGAGGGACTGCATCCGGGGAGCTGTTTTTT
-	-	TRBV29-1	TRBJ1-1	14	CSVTIMGRNTEAFF	TGCAGCGTCACAATAATGGGGAGAAACACTGAAGCTTTCTTT
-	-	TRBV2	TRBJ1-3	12	CASSEGGNTIYF	TGTGCCAGCAGTGAAGGGGGAAACACCATATATTTT
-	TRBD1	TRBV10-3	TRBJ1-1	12	CATTGENTEAFF	TGTGCGACGACAGGGGAGAACACTGAAGCTTTCTTT
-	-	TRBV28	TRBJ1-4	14	CASSPDRFNEKLFF	TGTGCCAGCAGTCCGGACAGATTTAATGAAAAACTGTTTTTT
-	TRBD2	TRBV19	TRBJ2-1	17	CASSAGLAGVGRNEQFF	TGTGCCAGTAGTGCTGGGCTAGCGGGAGTAGGGAGAAATGAGCAGTTCTTC
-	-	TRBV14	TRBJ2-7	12	CASSQGLAEQYF	TGTGCCAGCAGCCAAGGTCTGGCCGAGCAGTACTTC
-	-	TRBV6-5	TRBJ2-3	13	CASSSYLGNTQYF	TGTGCCAGCAGTTCATACCTAGGGAATACGCAGTATTTT
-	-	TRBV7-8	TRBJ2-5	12	CASSLGKETQYF	TGTGCCAGCAGCTTAGGGAAAGAGACCCAGTACTTC
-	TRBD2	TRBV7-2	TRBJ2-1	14	CASSFGTSGNEQFF	TGTGCCAGCAGCTTCGGGACTAGCGGGAATGAGCAGTTCTTC
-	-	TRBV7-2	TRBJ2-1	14	CASSLGMIHNEQFF	TGTGCCAGCAGCTTAGGAATGATCCACAATGAGCAGTTCTTC
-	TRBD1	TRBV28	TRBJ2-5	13	CAIRPTGEETQYF	TGTGCCATCAGACCGACAGGGGAAGAGACCCAGTACTTC
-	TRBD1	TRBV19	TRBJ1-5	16	CASIPRNGQGSQPQHF	TGTGCCAGTATCCCACGGAACGGACAGGGAAGTCAGCCCCAGCATTTT
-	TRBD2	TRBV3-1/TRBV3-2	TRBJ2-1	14	CASTELAGGNEQFF	TGTGCCAGCACCGAACTAGCGGGAGGCAATGAGCAGTTCTTC
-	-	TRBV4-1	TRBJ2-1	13	CASSQDWRAAQFF	TGCGCCAGCAGCCAAGATTGGAGGGCCGCTCAGTTCTTC
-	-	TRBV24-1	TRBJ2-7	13	CATSLQPSSEQYF	TGTGCCACCAGTCTACAGCCCTCCTCCGAGCAGTACTTC
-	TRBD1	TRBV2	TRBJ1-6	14	CASSGRQGSSPLHF	TGTGCCAGCAGTGGAAGACAGGGGAGTTCACCCCTCCACTTT
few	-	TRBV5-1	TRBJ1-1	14	CASSWTNPNTEAFF	TGCGCCAGCAGCTGGACAAACCCGAACACTGAAGCTTTCTTT
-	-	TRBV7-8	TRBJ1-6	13	CASRADDNSPLHF	TGTGCCAGCAGGGCGGATGATAATTCACCCCTCCACTTT
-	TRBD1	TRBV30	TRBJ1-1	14	CAWSRGQGGTEAFF	TGTGCCTGGAGTCGGGGACAGGGTGGGACTGAAGCTTTCTTT
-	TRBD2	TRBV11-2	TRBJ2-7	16	CASSLGIASGPYEQYF	TGTGCCAGCAGCTTGGGGATTGCTAGCGGGCCGTACGAGCAGTACTTC
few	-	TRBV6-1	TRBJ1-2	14	CASTPGVGNYGYTF	TGTGCCAGCACCCCAGGGGTGGGTAACTATGGCTACACCTTC
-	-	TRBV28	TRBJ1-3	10	CASGRPTIYF	TGTGCCAGCGGTAGGCCCACCATATATTTT
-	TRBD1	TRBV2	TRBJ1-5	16	CASTFMPGQGYRPQHF	TGTGCCAGCACCTTTATGCCGGGACAGGGGTATCGGCCCCAGCATTTT
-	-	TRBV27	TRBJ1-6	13	CASSPNRDSPLHF	TGTGCCAGCAGTCCAAACAGGGATTCACCCCTCCACTTT
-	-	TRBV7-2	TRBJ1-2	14	CASTQSGRGYGYTF	TGTGCCAGCACCCAAAGTGGCAGGGGCTATGGCTACACCTTC
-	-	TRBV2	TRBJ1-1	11	CASSGVAEAFF	TGTGCCAGCAGTGGGGTCGCTGAAGCTTTCTTT